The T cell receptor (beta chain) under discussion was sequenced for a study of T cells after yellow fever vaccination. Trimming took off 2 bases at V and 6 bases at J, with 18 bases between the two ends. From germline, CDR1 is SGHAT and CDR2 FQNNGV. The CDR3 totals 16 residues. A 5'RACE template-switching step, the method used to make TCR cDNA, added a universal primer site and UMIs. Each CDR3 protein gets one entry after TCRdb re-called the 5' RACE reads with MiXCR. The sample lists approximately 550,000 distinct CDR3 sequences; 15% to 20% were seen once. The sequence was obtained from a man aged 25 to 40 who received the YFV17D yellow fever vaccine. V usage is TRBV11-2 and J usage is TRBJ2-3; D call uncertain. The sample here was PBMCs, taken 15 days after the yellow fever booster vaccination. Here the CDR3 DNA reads TGTGCCAGCAGCTTAAAGATACTCACATCTGCGGATACGCAGTATTTT. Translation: CASSLKILTSADTQYF.